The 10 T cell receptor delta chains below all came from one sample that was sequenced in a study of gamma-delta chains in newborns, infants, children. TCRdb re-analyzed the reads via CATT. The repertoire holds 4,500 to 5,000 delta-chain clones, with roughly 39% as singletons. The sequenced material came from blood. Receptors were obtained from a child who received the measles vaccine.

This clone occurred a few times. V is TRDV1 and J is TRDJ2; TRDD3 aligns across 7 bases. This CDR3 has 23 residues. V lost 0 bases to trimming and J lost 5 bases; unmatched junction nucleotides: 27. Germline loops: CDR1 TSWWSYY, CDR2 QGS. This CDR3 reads CALGELEELGGQLTPPVTAQLFF. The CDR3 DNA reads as TGTGCTCTTGGGGAACTGGAAGAACTTGGGGGACAGCTAACCCCTCCGGTAACAGCACAACTCTTCTTT.

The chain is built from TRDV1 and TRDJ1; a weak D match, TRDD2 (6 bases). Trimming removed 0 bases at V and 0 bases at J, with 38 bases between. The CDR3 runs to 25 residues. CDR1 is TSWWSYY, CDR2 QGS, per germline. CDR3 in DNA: TGTGCTCTTGGGGAACTAGTTCCAAGCCTTCCGCTTTTTCTTCGGCCGGATAAGGACACCGATAAACTCATCTTT. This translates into CALGELVPSLPLFLRPDKDTDKLIF.

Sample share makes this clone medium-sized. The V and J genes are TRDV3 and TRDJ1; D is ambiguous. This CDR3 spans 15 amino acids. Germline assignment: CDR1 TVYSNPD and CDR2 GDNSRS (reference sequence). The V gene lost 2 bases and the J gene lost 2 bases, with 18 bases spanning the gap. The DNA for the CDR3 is TGTGCCTTTTGTAGCTCTGGTACTTTTACCGATAAACTCATCTTT. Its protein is CAFCSSGTFTDKLIF.

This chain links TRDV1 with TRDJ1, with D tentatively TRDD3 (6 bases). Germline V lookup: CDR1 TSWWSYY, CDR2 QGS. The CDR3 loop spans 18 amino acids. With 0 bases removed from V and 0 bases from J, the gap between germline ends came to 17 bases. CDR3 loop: CALGELVGDYGYTDKLIF. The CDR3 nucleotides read TGTGCTCTTGGGGAACTCGTAGGGGATTACGGGTACACCGATAAACTCATCTTT.

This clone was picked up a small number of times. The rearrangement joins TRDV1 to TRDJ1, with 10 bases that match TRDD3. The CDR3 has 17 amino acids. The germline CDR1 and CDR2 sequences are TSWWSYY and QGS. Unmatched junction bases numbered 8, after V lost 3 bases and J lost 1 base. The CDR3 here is CALGDNSLGDITDKLIF. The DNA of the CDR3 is TGTGCTCTTGGGGATAATTCCCTGGGGGATATCACCGATAAACTCATCTTT.

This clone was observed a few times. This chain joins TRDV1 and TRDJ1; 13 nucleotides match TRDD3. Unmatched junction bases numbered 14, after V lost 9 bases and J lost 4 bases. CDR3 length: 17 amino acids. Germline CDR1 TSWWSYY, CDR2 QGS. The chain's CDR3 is CALWGPTGGYGVDKLIF. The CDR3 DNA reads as TGTGCTCTCTGGGGGCCCACTGGGGGATACGGGGTCGATAAACTCATCTTT.

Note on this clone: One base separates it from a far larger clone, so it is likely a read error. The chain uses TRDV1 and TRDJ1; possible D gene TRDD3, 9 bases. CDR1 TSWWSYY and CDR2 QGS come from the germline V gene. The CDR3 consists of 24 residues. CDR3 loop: CALGDLLLRPSYGGILPYTDELIF. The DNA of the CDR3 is TGTGCTCTTGGGGACTTATTGCTTCGGCCTTCCTATGGGGGGATACTCCCTTACACCGATGAACTCATCTTT.

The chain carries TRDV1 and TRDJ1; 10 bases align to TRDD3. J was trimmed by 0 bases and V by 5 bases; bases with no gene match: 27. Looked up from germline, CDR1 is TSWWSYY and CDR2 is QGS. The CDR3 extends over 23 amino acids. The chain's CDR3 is CALGTSYATAYTGGCQYTDKLIF. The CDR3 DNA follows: TGTGCTCTTGGGACTTCCTACGCAACCGCCTACACTGGGGGATGCCAGTACACCGATAAACTCATCTTT.

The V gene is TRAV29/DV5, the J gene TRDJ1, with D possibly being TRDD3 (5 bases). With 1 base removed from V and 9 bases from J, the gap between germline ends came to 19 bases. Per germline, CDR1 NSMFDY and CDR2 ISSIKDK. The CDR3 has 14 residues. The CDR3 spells CAASNRRSCGELIF. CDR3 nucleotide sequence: TGTGCAGCAAGCAACCGACGATCCTGTGGGGAACTCATCTTT.

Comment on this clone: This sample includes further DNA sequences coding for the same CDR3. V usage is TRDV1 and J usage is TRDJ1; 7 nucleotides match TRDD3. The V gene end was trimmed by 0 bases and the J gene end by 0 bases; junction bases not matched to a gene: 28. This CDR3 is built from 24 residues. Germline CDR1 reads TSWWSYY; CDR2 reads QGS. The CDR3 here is CALGELLYCFPTRDTGRYTDKLIF. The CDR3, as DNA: TGTGCTCTTGGGGAACTCCTTTATTGTTTCCCTACGCGGGATACCGGTAGGTACACCGATAAACTCATCTTT.